These T cell receptor beta chains were read from a single sample in a study of CD8 T cells in ankylosing spondylitis. Each CDR3 protein gets one entry after TCRdb re-called the 5' RACE reads with MiXCR. The repertoire holds under 170,000 distinct CDR3 sequences, with about 42% as singletons. Sequenced: synovial fluid, either unsorted or a sorted T cell fraction (not recorded which). These receptors were obtained from a male donor with ankylosing spondylitis. Both conserved end residues are part of each CDR3. The D gene is left open where the match is weak. Only some rows state a clone size, as once, few, many or a class for expanded clones.

abundance: -
d_gene: -
v_gene: TRBV7-3
j_gene: TRBJ2-2
CDR3aa: CASSFNLGEAGTGELFF
CDR3nt: TGTGCCAGCAGCTTCAACTTGGGGGAAGCGGGTACCGGGGAGCTGTTTTTT

abundance: -
d_gene: -
v_gene: TRBV6-2/TRBV6-3
j_gene: TRBJ2-1
CDR3aa: CASSYGWTINEQFF
CDR3nt: TGTGCCAGCAGTTACGGGTGGACGATCAATGAGCAGTTCTTC

abundance: -
d_gene: -
v_gene: TRBV20-1
j_gene: TRBJ2-1
CDR3aa: CSAQPARPHNEQFF
CDR3nt: TGCAGTGCCCAACCCGCACGGCCCCACAATGAGCAGTTCTTC

abundance: -
d_gene: -
v_gene: TRBV4-3
j_gene: TRBJ2-1
CDR3aa: CASSQETASSYNEQFF
CDR3nt: TGCGCCAGCAGCCAAGAGACTGCCAGCTCCTACAATGAGCAGTTCTTC

abundance: few
d_gene: -
v_gene: TRBV15
j_gene: TRBJ1-1
CDR3aa: CATSRDGGRRTEAFF
CDR3nt: TGTGCCACCAGCAGAGATGGGGGCCGGAGGACTGAAGCTTTCTTT

abundance: few
d_gene: -
v_gene: TRBV10-3
j_gene: TRBJ2-1
CDR3aa: CAISRLQGLYNEQFF
CDR3nt: TGTGCCATCAGTCGCCTTCAGGGGCTTTACAATGAGCAGTTCTTC

abundance: -
d_gene: -
v_gene: TRBV6-1
j_gene: TRBJ2-6
CDR3aa: CASRLLQGSGANVLTF
CDR3nt: TGTGCCAGCAGGCTCTTGCAGGGTTCCGGGGCCAACGTCCTGACTTTC

abundance: -
d_gene: -
v_gene: TRBV28
j_gene: TRBJ1-3
CDR3aa: CASRSPFRRTESSGNTIYF
CDR3nt: TGTGCCAGCAGATCCCCTTTCCGAAGGACAGAAAGCTCTGGAAACACCATATATTTT

abundance: few
d_gene: -
v_gene: TRBV7-9
j_gene: TRBJ1-1
CDR3aa: CASSLASEAFF
CDR3nt: TGTGCCAGCAGCTTGGCCTCTGAAGCTTTCTTT

abundance: -
d_gene: -
v_gene: TRBV7-9
j_gene: TRBJ2-7
CDR3aa: CASSLLTVFDSYEQYF
CDR3nt: TGTGCCAGCAGCTTACTGACCGTCTTTGATTCCTACGAGCAGTACTTC

abundance: few
d_gene: -
v_gene: TRBV7-9
j_gene: TRBJ2-2
CDR3aa: CASSGTSTGELFF
CDR3nt: TGTGCCAGCAGCGGAACCAGCACCGGGGAGCTGTTTTTT

abundance: -
d_gene: -
v_gene: TRBV27
j_gene: TRBJ1-5
CDR3aa: CASSLQGRDQPQHF
CDR3nt: TGTGCCAGCAGTTTGCAGGGTAGAGATCAGCCCCAGCATTTT

abundance: -
d_gene: TRBD1
v_gene: TRBV29-1
j_gene: TRBJ2-7
CDR3aa: CSVTLTRQGHEQYF
CDR3nt: TGCAGCGTAACCCTAACCAGACAGGGCCACGAGCAGTACTTC

abundance: -
d_gene: -
v_gene: TRBV12-3/TRBV12-4
j_gene: TRBJ2-7
CDR3aa: CASRQAIYEQYF
CDR3nt: TGTGCCAGCAGGCAGGCGATCTACGAGCAGTACTTC

abundance: few
d_gene: -
v_gene: TRBV2
j_gene: TRBJ2-1
CDR3aa: CASSFWGSYNEQFF
CDR3nt: TGTGCCAGCAGCTTTTGGGGCTCCTACAATGAGCAGTTCTTC

abundance: few
d_gene: -
v_gene: TRBV24-1
j_gene: TRBJ1-2
CDR3aa: CATSDLRGDGYTF
CDR3nt: TGTGCCACCAGTGATTTGCGGGGGGATGGCTACACCTTC

abundance: -
d_gene: -
v_gene: TRBV7-9
j_gene: TRBJ1-2
CDR3aa: CASSLSQGDFGYTF
CDR3nt: TGTGCCAGCAGCTTAAGCCAGGGCGATTTTGGCTACACCTTC

abundance: few
d_gene: -
v_gene: TRBV27
j_gene: TRBJ2-3
CDR3aa: CASSLREITDTQYF
CDR3nt: TGTGCCAGCAGTTTAAGGGAAATCACAGATACGCAGTATTTT

abundance: few
d_gene: -
v_gene: TRBV13
j_gene: TRBJ2-7
CDR3aa: CASSRRGLLNEQYF
CDR3nt: TGTGCCAGCAGCCGAAGGGGCCTCTTGAACGAGCAGTACTTC

abundance: many
d_gene: TRBD1
v_gene: TRBV6-5
j_gene: TRBJ1-4
CDR3aa: CASSFGTGGSEKLFF
CDR3nt: TGTGCCAGCAGTTTTGGGACAGGGGGAAGTGAAAAACTGTTTTTT

abundance: -
d_gene: TRBD1
v_gene: TRBV15
j_gene: TRBJ2-4
CDR3aa: CATSTWDRGLLGNIQYF
CDR3nt: TGTGCCACCAGCACATGGGACAGGGGGCTTTTAGGAAACATTCAGTACTTC

abundance: -
d_gene: TRBD1
v_gene: TRBV27
j_gene: TRBJ1-1
CDR3aa: CASSLWAGGNTEAFF
CDR3nt: TGTGCCAGCAGTTTATGGGCAGGGGGGAACACTGAAGCTTTCTTT

abundance: -
d_gene: TRBD2
v_gene: TRBV27
j_gene: TRBJ2-1
CDR3aa: CASSYGTSGNEQFF
CDR3nt: TGTGCCAGCAGTTATGGGACTAGCGGGAATGAGCAGTTCTTC

abundance: -
d_gene: -
v_gene: TRBV5-1
j_gene: TRBJ2-4
CDR3aa: CASGLTGSTSGDIQYF
CDR3nt: TGCGCCAGCGGATTAACAGGGAGCACCTCCGGGGACATTCAGTACTTC

abundance: -
d_gene: -
v_gene: TRBV18
j_gene: TRBJ1-1
CDR3aa: CASSHTGTVFLSNTEAFF
CDR3nt: TGTGCCAGCTCCCACACCGGGACGGTTTTCCTATCGAACACTGAAGCTTTCTTT

abundance: few
d_gene: -
v_gene: TRBV12-3/TRBV12-4
j_gene: TRBJ1-1
CDR3aa: CASSLTPGVYTEAFF
CDR3nt: TGTGCCAGCAGTTTAACGCCAGGGGTGTACACTGAAGCTTTCTTT

abundance: many
d_gene: -
v_gene: TRBV12-3/TRBV12-4
j_gene: TRBJ1-1
CDR3aa: CASSPPEGGNTEAFF
CDR3nt: TGTGCCAGCAGTCCCCCGGAAGGGGGAAACACTGAAGCTTTCTTT

abundance: once
d_gene: -
v_gene: TRBV12-3/TRBV12-4
j_gene: TRBJ1-2
CDR3aa: CASSFSRQEWPNYGYTF
CDR3nt: TGTGCCAGCAGTTTCAGCCGACAGGAATGGCCTAACTATGGCTACACCTTC

abundance: many
d_gene: -
v_gene: TRBV15
j_gene: TRBJ2-1
CDR3aa: CATSRVQETGEQFF
CDR3nt: TGTGCCACCAGCAGAGTACAGGAAACGGGGGAGCAGTTCTTC

abundance: -
d_gene: -
v_gene: TRBV13
j_gene: TRBJ2-7
CDR3aa: CASSLGRTLPSYEQYF
CDR3nt: TGTGCCAGCAGCTTAGGCCGAACGCTCCCCTCCTACGAGCAGTACTTC

abundance: few
d_gene: -
v_gene: TRBV7-2
j_gene: TRBJ1-2
CDR3aa: CASSLGRWDYGYTF
CDR3nt: TGTGCCAGCAGCTTAGGACGGTGGGACTATGGCTACACCTTC

abundance: -
d_gene: TRBD2
v_gene: TRBV12-3/TRBV12-4
j_gene: TRBJ2-7
CDR3aa: CASTSGLAGGLSSYEQYF
CDR3nt: TGTGCCAGCACCTCCGGACTAGCGGGGGGCCTAAGCTCCTACGAGCAGTACTTC

abundance: few
d_gene: TRBD1
v_gene: TRBV7-2
j_gene: TRBJ1-3
CDR3aa: CASSDTPTGVHTIYF
CDR3nt: TGTGCCAGCAGCGACACCCCTACAGGGGTCCACACCATATATTTT

abundance: once
d_gene: TRBD2
v_gene: TRBV5-4
j_gene: TRBJ2-1
CDR3aa: CASSLRLAGVDEQFF
CDR3nt: TGTGCCAGCAGCCTCCGACTAGCGGGAGTAGATGAGCAGTTCTTC

abundance: -
d_gene: TRBD2
v_gene: TRBV3-1
j_gene: TRBJ2-5
CDR3aa: CASSPGSWTSGIQETQYF
CDR3nt: TGTGCCAGCAGCCCAGGTAGTTGGACTAGCGGGATCCAAGAGACCCAGTACTTC

abundance: -
d_gene: -
v_gene: TRBV7-8
j_gene: TRBJ2-3
CDR3aa: CASSLTRGTDTQYF
CDR3nt: TGTGCCAGCAGCTTAACTAGGGGCACAGATACGCAGTATTTT

abundance: many
d_gene: TRBD2
v_gene: TRBV12-3/TRBV12-4
j_gene: TRBJ2-1
CDR3aa: CASRTRTSSGEGWGEQFF
CDR3nt: TGTGCCAGCAGGACACGCACTTCTAGCGGGGAGGGGTGGGGTGAGCAGTTCTTC

abundance: -
d_gene: TRBD1
v_gene: TRBV19
j_gene: TRBJ1-6
CDR3aa: CASSIPQGMGSPLHF
CDR3nt: TGTGCCAGTAGTATCCCACAGGGGATGGGATCACCCCTCCACTTT

abundance: -
d_gene: TRBD2
v_gene: TRBV10-3
j_gene: TRBJ2-1
CDR3aa: CAISESGTSGNINEQFF
CDR3nt: TGTGCCATCAGTGAGTCCGGGACTAGCGGGAATATTAATGAGCAGTTCTTC

abundance: once
d_gene: -
v_gene: TRBV12-3/TRBV12-4
j_gene: TRBJ2-1
CDR3aa: CASSLGGSTQFF
CDR3nt: TGTGCCAGCAGTTTAGGCGGGTCAACTCAGTTCTTC

abundance: -
d_gene: -
v_gene: TRBV4-1
j_gene: TRBJ1-2
CDR3aa: CASSQDPAFYGYTF
CDR3nt: TGCGCCAGCAGCCAAGATCCGGCCTTCTATGGCTACACCTTC

abundance: few
d_gene: -
v_gene: TRBV4-1
j_gene: TRBJ2-2
CDR3aa: CASSRPLGVTGELFF
CDR3nt: TGCGCCAGCAGCCGCCCTTTGGGGGTAACCGGGGAGCTGTTTTTT

abundance: -
d_gene: -
v_gene: TRBV5-1
j_gene: TRBJ1-1
CDR3aa: CASSVFRARMGTEAFF
CDR3nt: TGCGCCAGCAGTGTGTTCCGGGCTAGGATGGGAACTGAAGCTTTCTTT

abundance: -
d_gene: -
v_gene: TRBV9
j_gene: TRBJ2-1
CDR3aa: CASSVDGRVLDEQFF
CDR3nt: TGTGCCAGCAGCGTAGATGGCAGGGTGCTGGATGAGCAGTTCTTC

abundance: -
d_gene: TRBD2
v_gene: TRBV7-9
j_gene: TRBJ2-3
CDR3aa: CASSPLLATSTDTQYF
CDR3nt: TGTGCCAGCAGCCCTTTACTAGCGACTAGCACAGATACGCAGTATTTT